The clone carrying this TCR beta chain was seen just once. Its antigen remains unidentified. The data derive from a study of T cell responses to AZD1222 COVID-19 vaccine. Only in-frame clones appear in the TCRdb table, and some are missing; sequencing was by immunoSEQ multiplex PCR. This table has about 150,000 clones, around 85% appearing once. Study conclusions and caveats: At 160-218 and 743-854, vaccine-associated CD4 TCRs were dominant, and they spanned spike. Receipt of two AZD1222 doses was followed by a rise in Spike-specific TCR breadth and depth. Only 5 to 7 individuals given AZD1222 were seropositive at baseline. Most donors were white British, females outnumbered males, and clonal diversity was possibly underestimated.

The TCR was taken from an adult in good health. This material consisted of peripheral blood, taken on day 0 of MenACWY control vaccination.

CDR3 loop: CASPVPGPIGGQPQHF. The CDR3 region has the DNA TGTGCCAGCCCTGTGCCCGGTCCGATAGGAGGTCAGCCCCAGCATTTT. This chain uses TRBV19 with TRBJ1-5; the D is unclear. The CDR3 loop spans 16 amino acids. The ends were cut back, 9 bases at V and 6 bases at J, with 24 bases in the middle. CDR1 and CDR2 (germline): LNHDA, SQIVND (reference sequence).